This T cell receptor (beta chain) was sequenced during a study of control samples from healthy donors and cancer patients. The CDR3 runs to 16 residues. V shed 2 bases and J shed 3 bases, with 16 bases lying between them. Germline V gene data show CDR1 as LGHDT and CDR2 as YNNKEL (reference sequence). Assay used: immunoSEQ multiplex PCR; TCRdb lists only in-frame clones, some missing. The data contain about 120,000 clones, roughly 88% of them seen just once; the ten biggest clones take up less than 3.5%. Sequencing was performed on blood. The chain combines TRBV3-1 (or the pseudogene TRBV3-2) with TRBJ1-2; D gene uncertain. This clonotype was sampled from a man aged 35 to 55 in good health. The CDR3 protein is CASSQLGWEYYYGYTF. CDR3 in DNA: TGTGCCAGCAGCCAACTCGGATGGGAGTATTACTATGGCTACACCTTC.